These T cell receptor beta chains were read from a single sample in a study of identical twins. Each CDR3 protein gets one entry after TCRdb re-called the 5' RACE reads with MiXCR. Of hundreds of thousands of distinct CDR3 sequences listed, around 21% are singletons. The same specimen was also included in a second study, on T cells expressing NK-cell markers.

The sequencing input was PBMCs. The receptor source for this set is a young woman in good health. The CDR3 runs from the conserved cysteine through the conserved F or W. Fields, in order: J gene, clone size, CDR3 length, D gene, V gene, CDR3 DNA, CDR3 protein. The D gene is left open where the match is weak. A clone size is listed for some rows: how often the clone was seen (once, few, many), or a class if it is expanded.

TRBJ2-2	many	18	TRBD2	TRBV9	TGTGCCAGCAGCATGACTAGCGGGACAACGCACCACACCGGGGAGCTGTTTTTT	CASSMTSGTTHHTGELFF
TRBJ1-2	many	12	-	TRBV29-1	TGCAGCGTTGGCAGGGCTAACTATGGCTACACCTTC	CSVGRANYGYTF
TRBJ2-1	-	11	-	TRBV2	TGTGCCAGCAGTTTCGCGGCTAGCACCTTCTTC	CASSFAASTFF
TRBJ2-7	-	18	TRBD2	TRBV19	TGTGCCAGTAGTATAGTCGTTACTAGCGGCACCACCTACTACGAGCAGTACTTC	CASSIVVTSGTTYYEQYF
TRBJ1-1	-	13	TRBD1	TRBV29-1	TGCAGCGTTGCGGGGACAGGGGCGACTGAAGCTTTCTTT	CSVAGTGATEAFF
TRBJ1-1	-	13	TRBD1	TRBV12-3/TRBV12-4	TGTGCCAGCAGTTCAGGGGGGGCATCGGAAGCTTTCTTT	CASSSGGASEAFF
TRBJ2-3	few	14	TRBD2	TRBV20-1	TGCAGTGCTAGATCCGGGAGGGCCGAAGGTACGCAGTATTTT	CSARSGRAEGTQYF
TRBJ1-1	once	14	TRBD1	TRBV12-5	TGTGCTAGTGGTGGGGGACAGGGGGGAACTGAAGCTTTCTTT	CASGGGQGGTEAFF
TRBJ1-1	few	15	-	TRBV25-1	TGTGCCAGCAGTGAAGTTCGCGGATTGAACACTGAAGCTTTCTTT	CASSEVRGLNTEAFF
TRBJ2-1	few	15	TRBD2	TRBV3-1	TGTGCCAGCAGCCCAACACTAGCGGGGAACAATGAGCAGTTCTTC	CASSPTLAGNNEQFF
TRBJ2-2	-	14	TRBD2	TRBV12-3/TRBV12-4	TGTGCCAGCAGGGTAGCGGGAGTTCACGGGGAGCTGTTTTTT	CASRVAGVHGELFF
TRBJ2-7	few	15	TRBD1	TRBV7-6	TGTGCCAGCAGCTTAGCGACAGGGTCTGGTCACGAGCAGTACTTC	CASSLATGSGHEQYF
TRBJ2-1	-	13	TRBD1	TRBV20-1	TGCAGTGCCTCGGACAGGGAGTACAATGAGCAGTTCTTC	CSASDREYNEQFF
TRBJ2-1	few	17	TRBD2	TRBV27	TGTGCCAGCAGTTCTACTAGCGGAGGGCTCCCCTACAATGAGCAGTTCTTC	CASSSTSGGLPYNEQFF
TRBJ1-1	-	12	-	TRBV7-8	TGTGCCAGCACCGACAGATACACTGAAGCTTTCTTT	CASTDRYTEAFF
TRBJ2-7	few	16	-	TRBV6-5	TGTGCCAGCAGTTATGGTCAGGGGTCCCCAACCTACGAGCAGTACTTC	CASSYGQGSPTYEQYF
TRBJ2-7	-	13	-	TRBV6-6	TGTGCCAGCAGCTACGATCAGTCCTACGAGCAGTACTTC	CASSYDQSYEQYF
TRBJ2-4	few	13	TRBD1	TRBV29-1	TGCAGCGTTGACCCGGGACAGGGGGTCATTCAGTACTTC	CSVDPGQGVIQYF
TRBJ2-2	-	14	-	TRBV15	TGTGCCACCAGCCCTGGGGTGGGGTACGGGGAGCTGTTTTTT	CATSPGVGYGELFF
TRBJ2-6	few	21	TRBD1	TRBV15	TGTGCCACCAGCAAACCCGGATGGGACAGGGGGCCTTACTCTGGGGCCAACGTCCTGACTTTC	CATSKPGWDRGPYSGANVLTF
TRBJ2-7	-	15	-	TRBV12-3/TRBV12-4	TGTGCCAGCAGTCCTAGATCGGCAGGGTCGGACGAGCAGTACTTC	CASSPRSAGSDEQYF
TRBJ2-1	-	17	TRBD2	TRBV20-1	TGCAGTGCTAGAGATCCCTGGGCGGGGGGGGAGATCAATGAGCAGTTCTTC	CSARDPWAGGEINEQFF
TRBJ2-2	many	14	TRBD2	TRBV29-1	TGCAGCGTCGGGGGGGTGGCGTACACCGGGGAGCTGTTTTTT	CSVGGVAYTGELFF
TRBJ2-1	once	12	-	TRBV5-1	TGCGCCAGCAGCCCGGCCAGGGGTGAGCAGTTCTTC	CASSPARGEQFF
TRBJ1-2	few	16	TRBD1	TRBV10-3	TGTGCCATCAGTCGAGAGGGACAGGGAAAGTCCTATGGCTACACCTTC	CAISREGQGKSYGYTF
TRBJ2-7	-	13	-	TRBV4-3	TGCGCCAGCAGCCAAGCCAGATCCTACGAGCAGTACTTC	CASSQARSYEQYF
TRBJ2-1	-	10	-	TRBV7-9	TGTGCCCCTGGGAGCAATGAGCAGTTCTTC	CAPGSNEQFF
TRBJ1-1	few	12	TRBD1	TRBV10-3	TGTGCCACCCGGACAGGGTGGCCTGAAGCTTTCTTT	CATRTGWPEAFF
TRBJ2-7	few	13	-	TRBV12-3/TRBV12-4	TGTGCCAGCACCCCCTTGGCGAGCTACGAGCAGTACTTC	CASTPLASYEQYF
TRBJ2-7	few	14	-	TRBV5-1	TGCGCCAGCAGCCCCGAGACTAGTATCTACGAGCAGTACTTC	CASSPETSIYEQYF
TRBJ2-7	-	15	TRBD1	TRBV2	TGTGCCAGCAGTGAAAGCCGGACAGGATTTTACGAGCAGTACTTC	CASSESRTGFYEQYF
TRBJ2-1	-	15	TRBD2	TRBV6-5	TGTGCCAGCAGTTACTCCGGGGGGGGGTACAATGAGCAGTTCTTC	CASSYSGGGYNEQFF
TRBJ2-2	many	14	-	TRBV3-1	TGTGCCAGCAGCCAAGGGTTAGGGACCGGGGAGCTGTTTTTT	CASSQGLGTGELFF
TRBJ2-1	-	15	-	TRBV12-3/TRBV12-4	TGTGCCACCGTTAGGAGAACCGCCTCCTACAATGAGCAGTTCTTC	CATVRRTASYNEQFF
TRBJ2-7	-	12	-	TRBV29-1	TGCAGCGCATCTCCCACGGGCCACGAGCAGTACTTC	CSASPTGHEQYF
TRBJ2-5	-	16	TRBD2	TRBV5-1	TGCGCCAGCAGCCCCCGGACTAGCGGGGGCCAAGAGACCCAGTACTTC	CASSPRTSGGQETQYF
TRBJ2-7	few	16	TRBD2	TRBV3-1	TGTGCCAGCAGCCAAGACACCGGGACTAGCGAGATCAAGCAGTACTTC	CASSQDTGTSEIKQYF
TRBJ2-3	-	13	-	TRBV6-1	TGTGCCAGCACTCTCCCCTCCACAGATACGCAGTATTTT	CASTLPSTDTQYF
TRBJ1-2	-	15	-	TRBV6-1	TGTGCCAGCAGTGACTGGACAGTGATACTTTATGGCTACACCTTC	CASSDWTVILYGYTF
TRBJ2-1	few	12	TRBD2	TRBV20-1	TGCAGTGCTAGTCGGACTAGCGGGGGGCAGTTCTTC	CSASRTSGGQFF
TRBJ1-1	-	11	-	TRBV30	TGTGCCGGACGCTGGAACACTGAAGCTTTCTTT	CAGRWNTEAFF
TRBJ1-1	-	12	-	TRBV20-1	TGCAGTGCTAGAGATCCCACGTCTGAAGCTTTCTTT	CSARDPTSEAFF
TRBJ2-4	many	17	-	TRBV6-5	TGTGCCAGCAGTTACGAGGAGGACAGCCCGGGGGGAAACATTCAGTACTTC	CASSYEEDSPGGNIQYF
TRBJ1-1	-	12	-	TRBV20-1	TGCAGTGCTAGAGATCCGGGGGCAGGAGCTTTCTTT	CSARDPGAGAFF
TRBJ2-2	-	14	-	TRBV20-1	TGCAGTGCCAGGGGCCCTCTGGCCACCGGGGAGCTGTTTTTT	CSARGPLATGELFF
TRBJ1-2	many	14	-	TRBV5-6	TGTGCCAGCAGCTTGGCCCGGTATACCTATGGCTACACCTTC	CASSLARYTYGYTF
TRBJ2-7	-	17	-	TRBV14	TGTGCCAGCAGCCGGGACGTTGGCACCCAGGGTTCCTACGAGCAGTACTTC	CASSRDVGTQGSYEQYF